The clone carrying this TCR beta chain occurred a few times. What it binds is unknown. One end of the junction fails to match germline, which may point to a read error. These data originate in a study of cytomegalovirus exposure and HLA in healthy donors. Findings of the study overall: Most observed TCR sequences were rare, whereas some public TCRs were detected in many donors. Reported results showed that the classifier diagnosed cytomegalovirus status with high specificity and sensitivity. Three CMV-associated chains proved CMV antigen-specific in vitro. Researchers had no immune exposure information except CMV serostatus available.

Germline V CDR1 and CDR2: SGHVS, FNYEAQ. The CDR3 loop spans 14 amino acids. This PCR relied on a set of 60 Vbeta primers and 13 Jbeta primers. Sequencing used immunoSEQ multiplex PCR; TCRdb keeps in-frame clones, though not all of them. This table has about 63,000 clones, under 85% appearing once. The sequencing input was PBMCs. The chain links TRBV7-6 to TRBJ2-7; tentatively, D is TRBD1 (6 bases). The receptor was derived from a man aged 50-60 years in good health and CMV-seronegative. The CDR3 reads CASSLVRTAPEWDF. CDR3 nucleotides: TGTGCCAGCAGCTTAGTGAGGACAGCTCCCGAATGGGACTTC.